This T cell receptor (beta chain) was sequenced in a study of Graves' ophthalmopathy and Graves' hyperthyroidism (dated by TCRdb to 2017 to 2018). Regarding the research as a whole: Peripheral blood samples were taken at the time of initial diagnosis, before any treatment was given. An independent validation cohort was composed of some 18 hyperthyroidism patients and around 16 patients who later progressed from hyperthyroidism to ophthalmopathy. To explore V-J signatures that separate ophthalmopathy from hyperthyroidism, a discovery set of about a hundred patients was enrolled, consisting of about 45 with ophthalmopathy and roughly 57 with stable hyperthyroidism. In roughly six hyperthyroidism patients, the T-cell repertoires found in thyroid tissue were compared with those found in blood. Following sample collection, hyperthyroidism patients were given methimazole at a starting dose of 30 mg daily, and ophthalmopathy patients were given high-dose intravenous methylprednisolone. For training and testing, the 100 or so patients in the discovery cohort were randomly divided in a 7:3 ratio. In total, some 140 blood samples were TCR-sequenced: approximately 42 ophthalmopathy, some 75 hyperthyroidism and 17 hyperthyroidism-to-ophthalmopathy patients. To tell Graves' ophthalmopathy apart from Graves' hyperthyroidism, and to predict which patients would progress to ophthalmopathy, the study relied on TCR beta repertoire signatures. The full study reports these points: Most of the expanded thyroid clonotypes with a frequency above 0.001 were also detected in blood, and it was suggested that the thyroid immune response may be reflected by blood repertoires. In cross-validation, the 13-signature model distinguished ophthalmopathy from stable hyperthyroidism with nearly 90% sensitivity and roughly 81% specificity, and in the test set the corresponding values were approximately 80% and 68%. In validation, the model predicted ophthalmopathy progression with 55% to 71% sensitivity and approximately 75% specificity; more than ten predicted patients were CT-confirmed with GO in a median of approximately six months. No statistical method was used to predetermine the sample size, and group allocation was not hidden from the investigators.

TCR beta CDR3 regions were amplified from RNA transcripts for repertoire sequencing. A first-round RT-PCR used HTBI primers with the Qiagen OneStep RT-PCR kit, followed by a second-round multiplex PCR, size selection and purification. Libraries were sequenced paired-end with 100 bp reads on an Illumina HiSeq2000. Regarding the original processing steps: SOAPnuke was used for read processing, and reads with adapters, uncalled bases, a mean Phred below 15, or no exact constant-primer or identifier match were discarded. High-quality paired reads were merged with COPE v1.2.5. Each unique nucleotide sequence was defined as a clonotype, and clonotypes were aligned to IMGT TRB V, D and J references with MiTCR v1.1. Only V-J combinations with frequency above 0.0001 were analysed, covering 98% to 99.2% of repertoires. For each V-J combination, a TCR clonal expansion and chaos score was defined as the ratio of F50 clonal expansion to chaos observed in the TCRdist matrix. Features were reduced by Welch's t-statistics and random forest to approximately 13 V-J combinations, which fed a naive Bayes classifier. The similarity between thyroid and blood repertoires was quantified using the Morisita-Horn index. TCRdb trimmed public reads at Q25 via fastp, called clones via MiXCR and kept in-frame beta chains. Identical CDR3 proteins give one entry, which carries the most common genes and DNA. The V and J calls follow TCRdb's processing rather than the paper's. This sample holds approximately 210,000 distinct CDR3 sequences; less than 30% were observed only once. Approximately 9% of the sample goes to the ten largest clones.

V is cut by 4 bases and J by 0 bases, and the space between the germline ends is 13 bases. Measured from the cysteine to the phenylalanine, the CDR3 is 17 residues long. The CDR3 DNA has 51 bases and is translated from base 1. CDR1 and CDR2 are read off the germline V gene as SGHAT and FQNNGV. Ophthalmopathy patients were characterized by moderately to severely active disease, a Clinical Activity Score of at least 3, a NOSPECS grade of at least 4, and a disease duration under 3 months. Patients were excluded if they had other autoimmune diseases, uncontrolled infections, pregnancy or lactation. Diagnosis was based on clinical symptoms, serum thyroxine, TRAb, thyroid ultrasound and orbital computed tomography. PBMCs were isolated from about 9.2 ml of fresh peripheral blood by Ficoll-Paque density gradient centrifugation. Total RNA was extracted using Trizol reagent, and RNA quality was checked on an Agilent 2100 Bioanalyzer.

Concerning this clonotype itself: Its antigen remains undetermined. No base-level quality is on record; no much larger clone is a single base apart.

Sequencing was carried out using peripheral blood. The TCR comes from a man in his fifties or sixties with Graves' ophthalmopathy. Donor details come from another sample of the same person, matched by shared clones. Recombination linked TRBV11-2 to TRBJ2-6; the best D guess is TRBD1, with 5 bases matching. The DNA sequence is as follows: TGTGCCAGCAGCTCCGTCCGACAGACCTCTGGGGCCAACGTCCTGACTTTC. Its amino acids are CASSSVRQTSGANVLTF.